This T cell receptor (beta chain) came from a study of T cell responses to AZD1222 COVID-19 vaccine. Whole-study results and caveats: Unmutated regions of variants are reportedly targeted by nearly half of spike-specific TCRs. Possibly, clonal diversity was underestimated; donors were largely white British and included more females. CD4 TCRs linked to vaccination spanned spike, dominating at 160-218 and 743-854.

In its sample, this clone was seen once. Its target is not known. Assay used: immunoSEQ multiplex PCR; TCRdb lists only in-frame clones, some missing. Of approximately 150,000 clones listed, approximately 90% are singletons. Trimming removed 5 bases at V and 5 bases at J, with 14 bases between. This CDR3 region has 15 residues. Germline V CDR1 and CDR2: SGHRS, YFSETQ. The source was peripheral blood, collected on day 0 of MenACWY control vaccination. The chain joins TRBV5-1 to TRBJ1-6, with D possibly matching TRBD1 (6 bases). The source is an adult in good health. The CDR3, as DNA: TGCGCCAGCAGACTCGGGACACCCAATAATTCACCCCTCCACTTT. This codes for CASRLGTPNNSPLHF.